These 31 T cell receptor beta chains originate from one sample sequenced in a study of T cells in narcolepsy. Some clones are missing from TCRdb's copy, which holds only in-frame ones; the method was immunoSEQ multiplex PCR. The table lists some 30,000 clones, around 79% of them singletons, with approximately 1.1% in the top ten. The sequenced material came from CD45RA- memory CD4+ T cells from PBMCs. All receptors come from a human donor with narcolepsy.

V is TRBV7-6 and J is TRBJ2-7, with D possibly matching TRBD1 (6 bases). Trimming shortened V by 5 bases and J by 3 bases, and 11 bases separated the two germline ends. Germline loops: CDR1 SGHVS, CDR2 FNYEAQ. CDR3 length: 13 residues. The CDR3 reads CASSLRTVYEQYF. The CDR3 nucleotides are TGTGCCAGCAGCCTAAGGACAGTCTACGAGCAGTACTTC. Full variable domain (missing parts from reference TRBV7-6 and TRBJ2-7): GAGVSQSPRYKVTKRGQDVALRCDPISGHVSLYWYRQALGQGPEFLTYFNYEAQQDKSGLPNDRFSAERPEGSISTLTIQRTEQRDSAMYRCASSLRTVYEQYFGPGTRLTVT.

The chain uses TRBV6-6 and TRBJ2-7; a possible D gene is TRBD2 (5 bases). The CDR3 is 14 amino acids. Germline CDR1 and CDR2: MNHNY and SVGAGI (reference sequence). Trimming cost V 2 bases and J 2 bases, with 10 bases left between them. The CDR3 here is CASSYGEGAYEQYF. The CDR3 DNA reads as TGTGCCAGCAGTTACGGAGAGGGAGCCTACGAGCAGTACTTC.

The V gene is TRBV6-5, the J gene TRBJ2-1; the D gene is possibly TRBD1 (6 bases). The germline V and J ends were trimmed by 5 bases and 7 bases, with 9 bases remaining between them. The CDR3 contains 12 residues. From germline, CDR1 is MNHEY and CDR2 SVGAGI. CDR3 bases: TGTGCCAGCAGTCCTGGGACAAATGAGCAGTTCTTC. It specifies CASSPGTNEQFF.

This rearrangement joins TRBV7-3 to TRBJ2-3; TRBD2 aligns across 16 bases. The V gene end was trimmed by 4 bases and the J gene end by 4 bases; junction bases not matched to a gene: 11. The CDR3 has 19 residues. CDR1 is SGHTA and CDR2 is FQGTGA in the germline V gene. The CDR3 is CASSSVPGLAGGFSDTQYF. The CDR3 DNA follows: TGTGCCAGCAGCTCCGTCCCGGGACTAGCGGGGGGGTTCTCAGATACGCAGTATTTT.

The V gene is TRBV5-5, the J gene TRBJ2-7; D is unresolved. The CDR3 length is 15 residues. Germline V gene sequence: CDR1 SGHKS, CDR2 YYEKEE (reference sequence). Trimming removed 0 bases at V and 2 bases at J, with 12 bases between. CDR3 residues: CASSLDVGGAYEQYF. In DNA form, the CDR3 reads TGTGCCAGCAGCTTGGACGTGGGCGGAGCCTACGAGCAGTACTTC.

The rearrangement joins TRBV5-1 to TRBJ2-7; the D gene could be TRBD1 or TRBD2 (5 bases each). Germline lookup yields CDR1 SGHRS and CDR2 YFSETQ. The CDR3 loop spans 15 amino acids. The ends were cut back, 4 bases at V and 0 bases at J, with 14 bases in the middle. The CDR3, as DNA: TGCGCCAGCAGCCCGGGGACGGGTAGCTCCTACGAGCAGTACTTC. This codes for CASSPGTGSSYEQYF.

The chain recombines TRBV7-9 with TRBJ2-2; 8 bases fit TRBD1. The germline CDR1 and CDR2 sequences are SEHNR and FQNEAQ (reference sequence). There are 14 residues in the CDR3. V shed 9 bases and J 1 base; nucleotides not matched to a gene: 4. CDR3 coding DNA: TGTGCCAGGACCGGGACAGGGAACACCGGGGAGCTGTTTTTT. It yields the protein CARTGTGNTGELFF. Complete variable domain (other parts from reference TRBV7-9 and TRBJ2-2): DTGVSQNPRHKITKRGQNVTFRCDPISEHNRLYWYRQTLGQGPEFLTYFQNEAQLEKSRLLSDRFSAERPKGSFSTLEIQRTEQGDSAMYLCARTGTGNTGELFFGEGSRLTVL.

The chain is built from TRBV14 and TRBJ2-5; 9 positions agree with TRBD2. The ends lost 4 bases at V and 0 bases at J; junction bases unmatched: 15. The germline CDR1 and CDR2 sequences are SGHDN and FVKESK. This CDR3 region has 19 residues. The CDR3 reads CASSRAKGLAEKYQETQYF. Here the CDR3 DNA reads TGTGCCAGCAGCCGCGCAAAGGGACTAGCAGAAAAGTACCAAGAGACCCAGTACTTC.

The genes are TRBV27 and TRBJ1-6; D perhaps matches TRBD1 (6 bases). Trimming removed 8 bases from V and 5 bases from J, with 22 bases in between. This CDR3 contains 17 residues. CDR1 and CDR2 (germline): MNHEY, SMNVEV (reference sequence). The CDR3 region is CASSFGGGPRNNSPLHF. The CDR3 DNA reads as TGTGCCAGCTCTTTCGGAGGGGGTCCGAGGAATAATTCACCCCTCCACTTT.

The rearrangement uses TRBV9 and TRBJ1-3, with 9 bases fitting TRBD1. CDR1 and CDR2 (germline): SGDLS, YYNGEE. This CDR3 has 16 residues. Unmatched junction bases numbered 7, after V lost 2 bases and J lost 4 bases. In DNA, the CDR3 is TGTGCCAGCAGCGTTTTGACAGGGGGTCTAGGAAACACCATATATTTT. It is translated as CASSVLTGGLGNTIYF. Variable domain in full (rest from reference TRBV9 and TRBJ1-3): DSGVTQTPKHLITATGQRVTLRCSPRSGDLSVYWYQQSLDQGLQFLIQYYNGEERAKGNILERFSAQQFPDLHSELNLSSLELGDSALYFCASSVLTGGLGNTIYFGEGSWLTVV.

This rearrangement joins TRBV11-3 to TRBJ2-7; 12 bases align to TRBD1. Germline V lookup: CDR1 SGHNT, CDR2 YENEEA. V was pared by 1 base and J by 3 bases, with 7 bases of the junction left unmatched. The CDR3 totals 17 residues. The CDR3 DNA is TGTGCCAGCAGCTTAGCCCCGGGACAGGGGGCCCGCTACGAGCAGTACTTC. Its translation is CASSLAPGQGARYEQYF.

V usage is TRBV7-3 and J usage is TRBJ2-3, with 7 bases lining up with TRBD2. The germline gives CDR1 SGHTA, CDR2 FQGTGA. The CDR3 runs 14 residues. J gave up 4 bases and V 4 bases, and 5 bases lay outside the gene matches. The CDR3 here is CASSSGAGADTQYF. As DNA, the CDR3 is TGTGCCAGCAGCTCAGGCGCGGGAGCAGATACGCAGTATTTT.

This clone was recorded a few times. This chain connects TRBV5-1 to TRBJ1-2; the D is unclear. Per the germline V gene, CDR1 is SGHRS and CDR2 is YFSETQ. This CDR3 contains 15 residues. Between the trimmed V and J ends, which lost 2 bases and 4 bases, there was a span of 15 bases. The DNA for the CDR3 is TGCGCCAGCAGCTTAAATCCCCCAGATCCCTATGGCTACACCTTC. Amino acid sequence: CASSLNPPDPYGYTF.

The chain employs TRBV7-9 and TRBJ2-7; 7 bases align to TRBD1. The germline V gene has CDR1 SEHNR and CDR2 FQNEAQ (reference sequence). CDR3 size: 14 residues. J was trimmed by 5 bases and V by 1 base; bases with no gene match: 5. The CDR3 DNA reads as TGTGCCAGCAGCTTAGTGGACAGGACCCACGAGCAGTACTTC. This sequence encodes CASSLVDRTHEQYF.

J is TRBJ2-5 and V is TRBV7-2; no clear D. The germline gives CDR1 SGHTA, CDR2 FQGNSA. The ends were cut back, 5 bases at V and 5 bases at J, with 12 bases in the middle. CDR3 length equals 13 residues. The CDR3 region has the DNA TGTGCCAGCAGCCCCGCCCCCACGGAGACCCAGTACTTC. This gives the protein CASSPAPTETQYF.

This sequence joins TRBV5-8 and TRBJ2-5; 8 bases are a match to TRBD1. Looked up from germline, CDR1 is SGHTS and CDR2 is YDEGEE. Germline trimming cut 6 bases from V and 4 bases from J; bases unmatched to any gene: 5. This CDR3 has 13 residues. CDR3 protein: CASNGQGRETQYF. The CDR3 bases are TGTGCCAGCAACGGACAGGGTCGAGAGACCCAGTACTTC.

The CDR3 region is CASSVKSNTEAFF. DNA for the CDR3: TGTGCCAGCAGCGTAAAAAGTAACACTGAAGCTTTCTTT. The chain is built from TRBV9 and TRBJ1-1; D call uncertain. The germline CDR1 and CDR2 sequences are SGDLS and YYNGEE. The germline V and J ends were trimmed by 1 base and 2 bases, with 6 bases remaining between them. The CDR3 contains 13 residues.

The CDR3 nucleotides read TGTGCCAGCAGGGGAGGACAGCTCTACGAGCAGTACTTC. It specifies CASRGGQLYEQYF. This chain connects TRBV28 to TRBJ2-7, with D perhaps being TRBD1 or TRBD2 (6 bases each). This CDR3 spans 13 amino acids. Germline CDR1 MDHEN, CDR2 SYDVKM. V was trimmed by 6 bases and J by 3 bases, leaving 12 bases between them.

The chain combines TRBV11-1 with TRBJ2-3; D remains unclear. V dropped 4 bases and J dropped 2 bases, with 13 bases sitting between them. Germline V gives CDR1 SGHAT, CDR2 FQDESV (reference sequence). CDR3 length: 15 amino acids. CDR3 nucleotides: TGTGCCAGCAGCTCCTTACAGCGACCCACAGATACGCAGTATTTT. This gives the protein CASSSLQRPTDTQYF.

The chain recombines TRBV30 with TRBJ1-3; 7 nucleotides align to TRBD1. Germline trimming cut 1 base from V and 0 bases from J; bases unmatched to any gene: 3. Per germline, CDR1 GTSNPN and CDR2 SVGIG (reference sequence). The CDR3 spans 15 residues. In DNA, the CDR3 is TGTGCCTGGAGTGAGACAGGGATCTCTGGAAACACCATATATTTT. Translating gives CAWSETGISGNTIYF.

V gene TRBV6-1 combines with J gene TRBJ1-5; a possible D gene is TRBD1 (5 bases). There are 13 residues in the CDR3. In germline, CDR1 is MNHNS, CDR2 SASEGT. With 6 bases removed from V and 6 bases from J, the gap between germline ends came to 12 bases. The CDR3 bases are TGTGCCAGCAGCACTACTCAGGGTCAGCCCCAGCATTTT. Its translation is CASSTTQGQPQHF.

A single count supports this clone. V usage is TRBV4-1 and J usage is TRBJ2-5; TRBD1 matches at 7 bases. J was trimmed by 4 bases and V by 7 bases; bases with no gene match: 9. CDR3 length equals 14 residues. Germline V lookup: CDR1 MGHRA, CDR2 YSYEKL. CDR3 residues: CASTHRQGVETQYF. For the CDR3, the DNA is TGCGCCAGCACCCACCGACAGGGTGTAGAGACCCAGTACTTC.

The V gene is TRBV29-1, the J gene TRBJ1-1; D call uncertain. The CDR3 is 12 residues long. The V end lost 7 bases, the J end lost 1 base, and 10 bases lay between the germline ends. The germline CDR1 and CDR2 sequences are SQVTM and ANQGSEA. CDR3 in amino acids: CSGTQPNTEAFF. The CDR3 region has the DNA TGCAGCGGTACGCAGCCGAACACTGAAGCTTTCTTT.

The chain has TRBV30 and TRBJ1-5, with D possibly TRBD1 on 5 matching bases. The germline V and J ends were trimmed by 3 bases and 5 bases, with 11 bases remaining between them. The CDR3 contains 13 residues. Germline V gene data show CDR1 as GTSNPN and CDR2 as SVGIG (reference sequence). The CDR3 region is CAWSSQVDQPQHF. In nucleotides, the CDR3 is TGTGCCTGGAGCTCACAGGTTGATCAGCCCCAGCATTTT. The full variable domain, in which reference TRBV30 and TRBJ1-5 provide the parts outside the CDR3, is SQTIHQWPATLVQPVGSPLSLECTVEGTSNPNLYWYRQAAGRGLQLLFYSVGIGQISSEVPQNLSASRPQDRQFILSSKKLLLSDSGFYLCAWSSQVDQPQHFGDGTRLSIL.

CDR3 bases: TGTGCCAGCAGCTTATCGGGGCCCAATGAGCAGTTCTTC. Its translation: CASSLSGPNEQFF. The chain links TRBV7-3 to TRBJ2-1, with D perhaps being TRBD1 or TRBD2 (5 bases each). The V end was cut by 2 bases, the J end by 6 bases, with 8 bases between. Germline CDR1 and CDR2: SGHTA and FQGTGA. This CDR3 contains 13 residues. The variable domain in full, completed from reference TRBV7-3 and TRBJ2-1, reads GAGVSQTPSNKVTEKGKYVELRCDPISGHTALYWYRQSLGQGPEFLIYFQGTGAADDSGLPNDRFFAVRPEGSVSTLKIQRTERGDSAVYLCASSLSGPNEQFFGPGTRLTVL.

V usage is TRBV6-1 and J usage is TRBJ2-7, with D unresolved. Germline loops: CDR1 MNHNS, CDR2 SASEGT. Trimming left V 4 bases short and J 1 base short, with 5 bases between. This CDR3 has 12 residues. The CDR3 protein is CASSAQSYEQYF. CDR3 DNA: TGTGCCAGCAGTGCGCAGTCCTACGAGCAGTACTTC.

V is TRBV5-1 and J is TRBJ2-7, with 7 bases matching TRBD1. The V and J ends lost 0 bases and 2 bases, in that order; junction bases with no gene match: 2. CDR3 size: 14 residues. CDR1 and CDR2 from the germline V gene are SGHRS and YFSETQ. This CDR3 reads CASSLGQGPYEQYF. The DNA of the CDR3 is TGCGCCAGCAGCTTGGGACAGGGACCCTACGAGCAGTACTTC. Variable domain in full (rest from reference TRBV5-1 and TRBJ2-7): KAGVTQTPRYLIKTRGQQVTLSCSPISGHRSVSWYQQTPGQGLQFLFEYFSETQRNKGNFPGRFSGRQFSNSRSEMNVSTLELGDSALYLCASSLGQGPYEQYFGPGTRLTVT.

V gene TRBV5-1 combines with J gene TRBJ2-1, with D unclear. Germline CDR1 reads SGHRS; CDR2 reads YFSETQ. The CDR3 sequence is 15 residues long. V gave up 1 base and J gave up 5 bases, with 13 bases separating them. The CDR3 spells CASSLRPVLNNEQFF. In nucleotides, the CDR3 is TGCGCCAGCAGCTTGAGACCTGTACTCAACAATGAGCAGTTCTTC.

The chain couples TRBV7-9 to TRBJ2-6; tentatively, D is TRBD1 (6 bases). Trimming took off 8 bases at V and 0 bases at J, with 14 bases between the two ends. CDR1 is SEHNR, CDR2 FQNEAQ, per germline (reference sequence). The CDR3 is 16 amino acids. The CDR3 DNA reads as TGTGCCAGCGTCTATGGCAGGGGCTCTGGGGCCAACGTCCTGACTTTC. Translating it yields CASVYGRGSGANVLTF.

This chain joins TRBV7-2 and TRBJ2-5; D tentatively fits TRBD1 or TRBD2 (5 bases each). The J call may not be correct, given that the DNA end is closer to TRBJ2-7. CDR3 length: 14 amino acids. Germline V gives CDR1 SGHTA, CDR2 FQGNSA. CDR3 amino acids: CASSFAQVGGEQYF. The CDR3 nucleotides are TGTGCCAGCAGCTTCGCTCAAGTTGGGGGCGAGCAGTACTTC.

The chain combines TRBV11-1 with TRBJ2-3, with D unresolved. The CDR3 spans 13 residues. Trimming took 5 bases from V and 2 from J, leaving 8 bases between them. Germline V CDR1 and CDR2: SGHAT, FQDESV (reference sequence). The CDR3 protein is CASSDEPTDTQYF. The CDR3 DNA reads TGTGCCAGCAGCGACGAACCCACAGATACGCAGTATTTT.